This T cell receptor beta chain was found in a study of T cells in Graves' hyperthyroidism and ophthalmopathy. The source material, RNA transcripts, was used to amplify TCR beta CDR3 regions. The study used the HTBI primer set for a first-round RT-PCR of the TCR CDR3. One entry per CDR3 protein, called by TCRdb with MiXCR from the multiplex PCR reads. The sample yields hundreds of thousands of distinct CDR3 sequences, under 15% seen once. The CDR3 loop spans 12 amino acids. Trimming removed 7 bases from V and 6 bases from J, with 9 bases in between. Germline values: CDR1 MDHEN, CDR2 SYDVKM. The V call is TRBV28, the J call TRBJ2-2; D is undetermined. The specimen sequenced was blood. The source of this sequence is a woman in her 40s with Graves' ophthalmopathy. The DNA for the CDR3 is TGTGCCAGCACCCTCCGATCCGGGGAGCTGTTTTTT. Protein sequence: CASTLRSGELFF.